Listed below are T cell receptor beta chains from one sample, sequenced in a study of vaccination and CD4 T cells after COVID-19. Antigens of these TCRs are unknown. In TCRdb, the PCR reads were re-called with MiXCR into one record per CDR3 protein. Of several thousand distinct CDR3 sequences listed, approximately 40% are singletons. Sequencing was performed on CD4+ T cells from blood, cultured in vitro. The origin of the receptors is a human donor in good health. The CDR3 runs from the conserved cysteine through the conserved F or W. Fields, in order: clone size, D gene, V gene, J gene, CDR3 DNA, CDR3 protein. D genes are given only for firm matches. Not all rows give a size; the values are once, few, many and, for expanded clones, a class.

abundance: few
d_gene: NA
v_gene: TRBV19
j_gene: TRBJ1-2
CDR3nt: TGTGCCAGTAGTATTGTTGGGGGCTATGGCTACACCTTC
CDR3aa: CASSIVGGYGYTF

abundance: NA
d_gene: NA
v_gene: TRBV20-1
j_gene: TRBJ2-7
CDR3nt: TGCAGTGCTAGTCTGGACCTTTACGAGCAGTACTTC
CDR3aa: CSASLDLYEQYF

abundance: NA
d_gene: TRBD2
v_gene: TRBV20-1
j_gene: TRBJ2-5
CDR3nt: TGCAGTGCGGGGGGGACGGAGACCCAGTACTTC
CDR3aa: CSAGGTETQYF

abundance: few
d_gene: NA
v_gene: TRBV7-3
j_gene: TRBJ1-1
CDR3nt: TGTGCCAGCAGCTTTTCACAGGGGAACACTGAAGCTTTCTTT
CDR3aa: CASSFSQGNTEAFF

abundance: NA
d_gene: TRBD2
v_gene: TRBV5-4
j_gene: TRBJ2-3
CDR3nt: TGTGCCAGCAAAAGAAGACTAGCGGGGGGATCTAGCACAGATACGCAGTATTTT
CDR3aa: CASKRRLAGGSSTDTQYF

abundance: few
d_gene: TRBD2
v_gene: TRBV20-1
j_gene: TRBJ2-5
CDR3nt: TGCAGTGCTAGCCGGACTAGCGGGGGGCGCCAAGAGACCCAGTACTTC
CDR3aa: CSASRTSGGRQETQYF

abundance: hyperexpanded
d_gene: TRBD1
v_gene: TRBV6-5
j_gene: TRBJ2-1
CDR3nt: TGTGCCAGCAGTTCTGGGACAGGGGGGTATGATGAGCAGTTCTTC
CDR3aa: CASSSGTGGYDEQFF

abundance: few
d_gene: NA
v_gene: TRBV7-8
j_gene: TRBJ1-2
CDR3nt: TGTGCCAGCAGCGGGGACTATGGCTACACCTTC
CDR3aa: CASSGDYGYTF

abundance: few
d_gene: NA
v_gene: TRBV6-5
j_gene: TRBJ1-1
CDR3nt: TGTGCCAGCAGTTACTACAGCTCGAACACTGAAGCTTTCTTT
CDR3aa: CASSYYSSNTEAFF

abundance: few
d_gene: NA
v_gene: TRBV6-1
j_gene: TRBJ1-2
CDR3nt: TGTGCCAGCAGGACCGGAACCGATGGCTACACCTTC
CDR3aa: CASRTGTDGYTF

abundance: NA
d_gene: NA
v_gene: TRBV30
j_gene: TRBJ1-1
CDR3nt: TGTGCCTGGGAGCTCGGGCTGGGAGCGAACACTGAAGCTTTCTTT
CDR3aa: CAWELGLGANTEAFF

abundance: NA
d_gene: TRBD1
v_gene: TRBV7-9
j_gene: TRBJ1-4
CDR3nt: TGTGCCAGCAGCTTGCGGACAGGGGGCGTCAATGAAAAACTGTTTTTT
CDR3aa: CASSLRTGGVNEKLFF

abundance: NA
d_gene: NA
v_gene: TRBV11-1
j_gene: TRBJ2-1
CDR3nt: TGTGCCAGCAGCCCCCATGGGTTGGACAGCGGGGTCGGGTACAATGAGCAGTTCTTC
CDR3aa: CASSPHGLDSGVGYNEQFF

abundance: NA
d_gene: TRBD1
v_gene: TRBV28
j_gene: TRBJ1-1
CDR3nt: TGTGCCAGCAGCGAAGGGGGACAGGGGACATACCCGTCTGAAGCTTTCTTT
CDR3aa: CASSEGGQGTYPSEAFF

abundance: NA
d_gene: NA
v_gene: TRBV6-1
j_gene: TRBJ1-1
CDR3nt: TGTGCCAGCAGTCGGACAGTGAACACTGAAGCTTTCTTT
CDR3aa: CASSRTVNTEAFF

abundance: few
d_gene: NA
v_gene: TRBV4-1
j_gene: TRBJ2-1
CDR3nt: TGCGCCAGCAGCCAAGTGGACATTGTCTCCTACAATGAGCAGTTCTTC
CDR3aa: CASSQVDIVSYNEQFF

abundance: few
d_gene: NA
v_gene: TRBV6-1
j_gene: TRBJ1-5
CDR3nt: TGTGCCAGCAGTGAGGGGACCAATTGGCCCCAGCCCCAGCATTTT
CDR3aa: CASSEGTNWPQPQHF

abundance: NA
d_gene: NA
v_gene: TRBV5-4
j_gene: TRBJ1-2
CDR3nt: TGTGCCAGCAGCTATGACAGCGGCTACACCTTC
CDR3aa: CASSYDSGYTF

abundance: NA
d_gene: NA
v_gene: TRBV3-1
j_gene: TRBJ1-6
CDR3nt: TGTGCCAGCAGCCAAGATGGAGGGAATTCACCCCTCCACTTT
CDR3aa: CASSQDGGNSPLHF

abundance: NA
d_gene: NA
v_gene: TRBV10-2
j_gene: TRBJ2-5
CDR3nt: TGCGCCAGCAGCCAACAGGGTGAAGAGACCCAGTACTTC
CDR3aa: CASSQQGEETQYF

abundance: few
d_gene: NA
v_gene: TRBV20-1
j_gene: TRBJ1-1
CDR3nt: TGCAGTGCTATGGGGACGGCGCGGAACACTGAAGCTTTCTTT
CDR3aa: CSAMGTARNTEAFF

abundance: NA
d_gene: NA
v_gene: TRBV11-2
j_gene: TRBJ2-7
CDR3nt: TGTGCCAGCAGGGTAACAGGTACCGCCTACGAGCAGTACTTC
CDR3aa: CASRVTGTAYEQYF

abundance: NA
d_gene: TRBD1
v_gene: TRBV20-1
j_gene: TRBJ2-3
CDR3nt: TGCAGTGCCTCGGACAGGGGTAGCACAGATACGCAGTATTTT
CDR3aa: CSASDRGSTDTQYF

abundance: NA
d_gene: TRBD2
v_gene: TRBV27
j_gene: TRBJ2-7
CDR3nt: TGTGCCAGCAGTTTGGGACTAGCCTCCTACGAGCAGTACTTC
CDR3aa: CASSLGLASYEQYF

abundance: few
d_gene: NA
v_gene: TRBV2
j_gene: TRBJ1-2
CDR3nt: TGTGCCAGCAATCCCACTCCAGGGAGTCAGAACTATGGCTACACCTTC
CDR3aa: CASNPTPGSQNYGYTF

abundance: NA
d_gene: NA
v_gene: TRBV10-3
j_gene: TRBJ2-4
CDR3nt: TGTGCCGCCGGAGGGGGTGACAATGCCAAAAACATTCAGTACTTC
CDR3aa: CAAGGGDNAKNIQYF

abundance: NA
d_gene: NA
v_gene: TRBV5-1
j_gene: TRBJ1-1
CDR3nt: TGCGCCAGCAGCTGGGGTGGGGGATCCATGAACACTGAAGCTTTCTTT
CDR3aa: CASSWGGGSMNTEAFF